Presented here are 22 T cell receptor beta chains from one specimen sequenced in a study of OX40 agonist ivuxolimab in advanced cancers. The table came from immunoSEQ multiplex PCR; TCRdb's copy has only in-frame clones and leaves some out. The profile shows 75,000 to 100,000 clones, around 86% of them singletons. The sample consisted of CD4+ or CD8+ T cells sorted from blood, taken in a trial of the OX40 agonist ivuxolimab. The origin of the receptors is an adult with an advanced solid tumor such as melanoma, head and neck, liver or kidney cancer.

The chain couples TRBV5-4 to TRBJ2-7, with a tentative D call TRBD1 (5 bases). The CDR3 is 13 amino acids. With 4 bases removed from V and 3 bases from J, the gap between germline ends came to 11 bases. CDR1 and CDR2 (germline): SGHNT, YYREEE (reference sequence). Here the CDR3 reads CASSLRQYYEQYV. The CDR3 nucleotides read TGTGCCAGCAGCCTGCGACAGTACTACGAGCAGTACGTC.

The chain uses TRBV4-1 and TRBJ2-3; D unresolved. The V gene lost 0 bases and the J gene lost 1 base, with 8 bases spanning the gap. The CDR3 consists of 15 residues. Germline V CDR1 and CDR2: MGHRA, YSYEKL. The CDR3 sequence is CASSQEFWGTDTQYF. CDR3 in DNA: TGCGCCAGCAGCCAAGAGTTTTGGGGCACAGATACGCAGTATTTT.

The J gene is TRBJ2-1, the V gene TRBV30; 14 nucleotides line up with TRBD2. V was clipped by 2 bases and J by 6 bases; unmatched bases: 6. CDR3 length: 16 residues. CDR1 and CDR2 from the germline V gene are GTSNPN and SVGIG (reference sequence). Here the CDR3 reads CAWSSGTSGSLNEQFF. Written as DNA, the CDR3 is TGTGCCTGGAGTTCCGGGACTAGCGGGAGCCTCAATGAGCAGTTCTTC.

The chain has TRBV7-3 and TRBJ1-1; D gene unclear. Germline V gene sequence: CDR1 SGHTA, CDR2 FQGTGA. The CDR3 runs 14 residues. Trimming took off 2 bases at V and 4 bases at J, with 11 bases between the two ends. CDR3 sequence: CASSLGVSGTEAFF. DNA for the CDR3: TGTGCCAGCAGCTTAGGGGTATCTGGCACTGAAGCTTTCTTT.

The chain couples TRBV5-1 to TRBJ2-1; 10 positions match TRBD2. Trimming at V came to 0 bases and at J to 2 bases, leaving 5 bases not matched to a gene. The CDR3 runs 17 residues. The germline CDR1 and CDR2 sequences are SGHRS and YFSETQ. The CDR3 is CASSLGVLAGAYNEQFF. In DNA form, the CDR3 reads TGCGCCAGCAGCTTGGGAGTTCTAGCGGGAGCCTACAATGAGCAGTTCTTC. The complete variable domain, with remaining parts taken from reference TRBV5-1 and TRBJ2-1, reads KAGVTQTPRYLIKTRGQQVTLSCSPISGHRSVSWYQQTPGQGLQFLFEYFSETQRNKGNFPGRFSGRQFSNSRSEMNVSTLELGDSALYLCASSLGVLAGAYNEQFFGPGTRLTVL.

This clone was observed a handful of times. The chain uses TRBV5-3 and TRBJ2-5; 9 positions match TRBD1. TRBV5-3 is treated as an ORF (open reading frame) with a function not yet certain. J gave up 1 base and V 5 bases, and 6 bases lay outside the gene matches. The CDR3 has 15 residues. This CDR3 is CARSPGQGFQETQYF. The CDR3 region has the DNA TGTGCCAGAAGTCCGGGACAGGGTTTCCAAGAGACCCAGTACTTC.

The chain uses TRBV6-5 and TRBJ1-2, with D perhaps matching TRBD1 (5 bases). The CDR3 has 15 residues. Deletions cut 6 bases from V and 4 bases from J, with 18 bases between. Germline values: CDR1 MNHEY, CDR2 SVGAGI. CDR3 coding DNA: TGTGCCAGCAGCTACCACCGGGACCTCTTCTATGGCTACACCTTC. This gives the protein CASSYHRDLFYGYTF.

The chain carries TRBV20-1 and TRBJ2-4; D is perhaps TRBD2 (5 bases). Germline CDR1 DFQATT, CDR2 SNEGSKA (reference sequence). Trimming took 1 base from V and 7 from J, leaving 5 bases between them. CDR3 length: 11 residues. The CDR3 spells CSARAGNIQYF. DNA of the CDR3: TGCAGTGCTAGAGCGGGGAACATTCAGTACTTC.

This rearrangement joins TRBV30 to TRBJ2-7; tentatively, D is TRBD1 or TRBD2 (5 bases each). This CDR3 has 16 amino acids. Germline V gene data show CDR1 as GTSNPN and CDR2 as SVGIG (reference sequence). V was shortened by 2 bases and J by 4 bases, with 21 bases between the two germline ends. The CDR3 reads CAWSRGLGQGFYEQYF. The CDR3 region has the DNA TGTGCCTGGAGTCGGGGCCTGGGGCAGGGATTTTACGAGCAGTACTTC. The full variable domain, rest sourced from reference TRBV30 and TRBJ2-7, is SQTIHQWPATLVQPVGSPLSLECTVEGTSNPNLYWYRQAAGRGLQLLFYSVGIGQISSEVPQNLSASRPQDRQFILSSKKLLLSDSGFYLCAWSRGLGQGFYEQYFGPGTRLTVT.

The chain is built from TRBV6-5 and TRBJ2-5, with 10 bases aligning to TRBD1. Germline V gives CDR1 MNHEY, CDR2 SVGAGI. This CDR3 region has 16 residues. The junction had 6 bases not matched to a gene; V was cut back by 0 bases and J by 5 bases. The CDR3 reads CASSYSRDRGTETQYF. CDR3 bases: TGTGCCAGCAGTTACTCTCGGGACAGGGGAACGGAGACCCAGTACTTC.

The V gene is TRBV7-8, the J gene TRBJ1-5; D remains ambiguous. Germline V gene data show CDR1 as SGHVS and CDR2 as FQNEAQ. Deletions cut 4 bases from V and 5 bases from J, with 9 bases between. CDR3 size: 13 residues. The CDR3, as DNA: TGTGCCAGCAGCTCCCATGGCTATCAGCCCCAGCATTTT. Its translation is CASSSHGYQPQHF.

The chain has TRBV5-1 and TRBJ2-3; TRBD1 matches at 7 bases. The CDR3 runs to 15 residues. Germline CDR1 and CDR2: SGHRS and YFSETQ. V lost 0 bases, J lost 6 bases, and 7 bases stayed unmatched. CDR3 bases: TGCGCCAGCAGCTTGGAGGGGGCGCGGTGGGATACGCAGTATTTT. Translation gives CASSLEGARWDTQYF.

This chain links TRBV19 with TRBJ1-4; TRBD1 might be the D (5 bases). With 3 bases removed from V and 5 bases from J, the gap between germline ends came to 10 bases. This CDR3 has 14 residues. CDR1 is LNHDA, CDR2 SQIVND, per germline (reference sequence). CDR3 protein: CASSIWGGNEKLFF. The DNA for the CDR3 is TGTGCCAGTAGTATTTGGGGGGGGAATGAAAAACTGTTTTTT.

The chain is built from TRBV5-1 and TRBJ1-1; D gene uncertain. V was shortened by 0 bases and J by 4 bases, with 10 bases between the two germline ends. CDR3 length: 14 amino acids. Germline CDR1 reads SGHRS; CDR2 reads YFSETQ. The CDR3 loop is CASSLVSGPTEAFF. The CDR3 DNA reads TGCGCCAGCAGCTTGGTTTCAGGTCCCACTGAAGCTTTCTTT.

V usage is TRBV12-5 and J usage is TRBJ2-2, with 9 nucleotides matching TRBD1. V lost 5 bases to trimming and J lost 0 bases; unmatched junction nucleotides: 7. Germline V gene data show CDR1 as LGHNT and CDR2 as FRNRAP. This CDR3 contains 17 residues. DNA of the CDR3: TGTGCTAGTGGTGTGGGTTGGACAGGGGCGAACACCGGGGAGCTGTTTTTT. Residues: CASGVGWTGANTGELFF. The full variable domain, its missing parts supplied by reference TRBV12-5 and TRBJ2-2, is DARVTQTPRHKVTEMGQEVTMRCQPILGHNTVFWYRQTMMQGLELLAYFRNRAPLDDSGMPKDRFSAEMPDATLATLKIQPSEPRDSAVYFCASGVGWTGANTGELFFGEGSRLTVL.

V gene TRBV9 combines with J gene TRBJ2-5; D unclear. V lost 4 bases to trimming and J lost 2 bases, with 15 bases between them. Germline V gene lookup returns CDR1 SGDLS and CDR2 YYNGEE. The CDR3 covers 15 residues. DNA for the CDR3: TGTGCCAGCAGCCGAAGACTGGCCAGTCAAGAGACCCAGTACTTC. Translated: CASSRRLASQETQYF.

The rearrangement uses TRBV6-5 and TRBJ1-2, with D maybe TRBD1 (5 bases). Germline lookup yields CDR1 MNHEY and CDR2 SVGAGI. This CDR3 has 13 residues. V lost 6 bases, J lost 4 bases, and 12 bases lay in between. In nucleotides, the CDR3 is TGTGCCAGCAGCCTGGGACCACTCTATGGCTACACCTTC. Its protein is CASSLGPLYGYTF.

The chain combines TRBV28 with TRBJ1-4; D possibly corresponds to TRBD1 (5 bases). Germline V gene sequence: CDR1 MDHEN, CDR2 SYDVKM. V was trimmed by 8 bases and J by 8 bases, leaving 15 bases between them. This CDR3 spans 13 amino acids. The chain's CDR3 is CASLDSFKEKLFF. The CDR3 DNA reads as TGTGCCAGCCTAGACAGTTTTAAGGAAAAACTGTTTTTT.

V gene TRBV30 combines with J gene TRBJ1-2; D is possibly TRBD1 (6 bases). Trimming pared 8 bases from V and 6 bases from J, leaving 16 bases between. This CDR3 is 12 amino acids long. The germline V gene has CDR1 GTSNPN and CDR2 SVGIG (reference sequence). The CDR3 DNA reads as TGTGCCGGGAAGACAGGCAGTCATGGCTACACCTTC. Translating gives CAGKTGSHGYTF.

This clone qualifies as medium-sized. V and J are TRBV19 and TRBJ1-6; D unclear. The ends were cut back, 0 bases at V and 10 bases at J, with 13 bases in the middle. Germline values: CDR1 LNHDA, CDR2 SQIVND (reference sequence). This CDR3 region has 15 residues. CDR3 nucleotides: TGTGCCAGTAGTATAGAGACCCTGGGGAAATCACCCCTCCACTTT. Protein product: CASSIETLGKSPLHF.

The chain is built from TRBV28 and TRBJ2-2; maybe TRBD1 (5 bases). The CDR3 totals 16 residues. The germline V and J ends were trimmed by 1 base and 4 bases, with 13 bases remaining between them. The V gene's germline CDR1 is MDHEN and CDR2 SYDVKM. This CDR3 reads CASSLSQGWSTGELFF. The CDR3 nucleotides read TGTGCCAGCAGTTTATCCCAGGGATGGAGCACCGGGGAGCTGTTTTTT.

V is TRBV5-1 and J is TRBJ2-6; 11 bases align to TRBD1. The CDR3 covers 18 residues. Losses at the gene ends were 0 bases for V and 1 base for J; bases not matched to a gene: 3. Germline CDR1 reads SGHRS; CDR2 reads YFSETQ. In DNA, the CDR3 is TGCGCCAGCAGCTTGGGTTGGGACAGGGGGTCTGGGGCCAACGTCCTGACTTTC. The encoded protein is CASSLGWDRGSGANVLTF.